This T cell receptor beta chain was recovered during a study of CD8+CD57+ T cells in acquired aplastic anemia. Study context: On average, sorted CD4+ and CD8+ cells gave about 2.9 ug of DNA. Roughly 10.8 million reads were obtained on average for healthy donor CD4+ cells.

This clonotype has ten or more counts. Its antigen is unknown. Overall study findings and caveats: Between patients and controls, around 31 CD8+ CDR3 sequences were found in common.

Genomic DNA acted as the template from which TCR beta VDJ combination and CDR3 sequence profiling were carried out. From the reads, TCRdb called clonotypes with MiXCR, one entry per CDR3 protein. The sample yields 100,000 to 150,000 distinct CDR3 sequences, around 46% seen once. The sample was sorted CD4+, CD8+, or CD8+CD57+ T cells (not recorded which) from PBMCs. The TCR was taken from a human donor in good health, serving as a control.

The CDR3 nucleotides read TGTGCCAGCAGCCAAGAGACTAGCGGGGGGCTAAATGAGCAGTTCTTC. It specifies CASSQETSGGLNEQFF. V usage is TRBV4-2 and J usage is TRBJ2-1; 13 bases match TRBD2. CDR3 size: 16 residues. The trim removed 0 bases at V and 7 bases at J, leaving 3 bases unmatched. CDR1 is LGHNA and CDR2 is YNFKEQ in the germline V gene.